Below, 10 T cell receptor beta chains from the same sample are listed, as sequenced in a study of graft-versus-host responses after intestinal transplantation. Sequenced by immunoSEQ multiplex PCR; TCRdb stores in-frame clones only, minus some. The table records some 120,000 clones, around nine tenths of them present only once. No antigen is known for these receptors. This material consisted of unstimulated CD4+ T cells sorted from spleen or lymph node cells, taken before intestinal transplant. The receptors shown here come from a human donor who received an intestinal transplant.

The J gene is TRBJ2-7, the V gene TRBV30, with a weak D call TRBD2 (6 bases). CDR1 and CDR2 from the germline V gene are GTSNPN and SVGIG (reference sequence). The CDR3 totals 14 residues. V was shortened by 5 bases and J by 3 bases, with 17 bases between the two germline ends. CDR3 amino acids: CAWAGPVGYYEQYF. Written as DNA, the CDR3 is TGTGCCTGGGCGGGGCCGGTCGGGTACTACGAGCAGTACTTC.

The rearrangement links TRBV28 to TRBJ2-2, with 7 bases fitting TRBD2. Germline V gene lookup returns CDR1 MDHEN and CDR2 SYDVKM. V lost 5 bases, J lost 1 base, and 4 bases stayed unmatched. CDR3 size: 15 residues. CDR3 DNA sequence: TGTGCCAGCAGTCCAGGACTAGTGAACACCGGGGAGCTGTTTTTT. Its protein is CASSPGLVNTGELFF.

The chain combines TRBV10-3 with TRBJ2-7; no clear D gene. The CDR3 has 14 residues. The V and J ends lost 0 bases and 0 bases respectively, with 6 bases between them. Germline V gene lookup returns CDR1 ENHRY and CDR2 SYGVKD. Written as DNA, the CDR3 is TGTGCCATCAGTGAGTCTAAAGCCTCCTACGAGCAGTACTTC. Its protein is CAISESKASYEQYF.

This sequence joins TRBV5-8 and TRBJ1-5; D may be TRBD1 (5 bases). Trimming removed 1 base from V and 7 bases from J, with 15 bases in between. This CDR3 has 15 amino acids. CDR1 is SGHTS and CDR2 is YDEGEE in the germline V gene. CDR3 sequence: CASSLPIPRVQPQHF. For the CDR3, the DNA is TGTGCCAGCAGCTTGCCAATACCCAGGGTGCAGCCCCAGCATTTT.

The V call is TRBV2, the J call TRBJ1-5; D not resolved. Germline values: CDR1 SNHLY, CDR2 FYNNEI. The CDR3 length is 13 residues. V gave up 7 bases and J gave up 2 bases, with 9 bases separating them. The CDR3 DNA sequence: TGTGCCAGCATGAGGGATGGCAATCAGCCCCAGCATTTT. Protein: CASMRDGNQPQHF.

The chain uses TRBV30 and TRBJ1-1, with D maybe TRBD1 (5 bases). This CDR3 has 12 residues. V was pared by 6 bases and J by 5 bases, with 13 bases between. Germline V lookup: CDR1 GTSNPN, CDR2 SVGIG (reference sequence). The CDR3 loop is CACNRRGTEAFF. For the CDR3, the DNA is TGTGCCTGTAATCGGAGGGGAACTGAAGCTTTCTTT.

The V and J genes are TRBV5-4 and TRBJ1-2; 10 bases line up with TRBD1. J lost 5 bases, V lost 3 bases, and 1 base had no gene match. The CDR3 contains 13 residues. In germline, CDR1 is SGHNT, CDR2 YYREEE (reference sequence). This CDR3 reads CASSWGQGYGYTF. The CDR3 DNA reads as TGTGCCAGCAGCTGGGGACAGGGGTATGGCTACACCTTC.

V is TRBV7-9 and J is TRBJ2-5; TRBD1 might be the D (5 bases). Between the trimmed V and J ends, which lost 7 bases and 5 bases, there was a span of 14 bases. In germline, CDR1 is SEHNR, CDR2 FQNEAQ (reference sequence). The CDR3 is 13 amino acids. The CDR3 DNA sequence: TGTGCCAGCAATCCAAGGGGCGTTGAGACCCAGTACTTC. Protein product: CASNPRGVETQYF. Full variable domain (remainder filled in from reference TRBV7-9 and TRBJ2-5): DTGVSQNPRHKITKRGQNVTFRCDPISEHNRLYWYRQTLGQGPEFLTYFQNEAQLEKSRLLSDRFSAERPKGSFSTLEIQRTEQGDSAMYLCASNPRGVETQYFGPGTRLLVL.

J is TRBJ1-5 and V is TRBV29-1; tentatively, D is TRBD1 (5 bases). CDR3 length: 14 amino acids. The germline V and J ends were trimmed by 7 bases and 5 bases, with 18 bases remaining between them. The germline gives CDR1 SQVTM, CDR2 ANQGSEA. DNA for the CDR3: TGCAGCGCGACCCAGGGTGGTAAAGATCAGCCCCAGCATTTT. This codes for CSATQGGKDQPQHF.

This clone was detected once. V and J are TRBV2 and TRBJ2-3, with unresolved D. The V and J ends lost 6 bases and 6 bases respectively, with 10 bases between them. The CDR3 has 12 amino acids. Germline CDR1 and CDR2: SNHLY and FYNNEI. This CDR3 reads CASSGFPDTQYF. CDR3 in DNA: TGTGCCAGCAGCGGGTTTCCCGATACGCAGTATTTT.